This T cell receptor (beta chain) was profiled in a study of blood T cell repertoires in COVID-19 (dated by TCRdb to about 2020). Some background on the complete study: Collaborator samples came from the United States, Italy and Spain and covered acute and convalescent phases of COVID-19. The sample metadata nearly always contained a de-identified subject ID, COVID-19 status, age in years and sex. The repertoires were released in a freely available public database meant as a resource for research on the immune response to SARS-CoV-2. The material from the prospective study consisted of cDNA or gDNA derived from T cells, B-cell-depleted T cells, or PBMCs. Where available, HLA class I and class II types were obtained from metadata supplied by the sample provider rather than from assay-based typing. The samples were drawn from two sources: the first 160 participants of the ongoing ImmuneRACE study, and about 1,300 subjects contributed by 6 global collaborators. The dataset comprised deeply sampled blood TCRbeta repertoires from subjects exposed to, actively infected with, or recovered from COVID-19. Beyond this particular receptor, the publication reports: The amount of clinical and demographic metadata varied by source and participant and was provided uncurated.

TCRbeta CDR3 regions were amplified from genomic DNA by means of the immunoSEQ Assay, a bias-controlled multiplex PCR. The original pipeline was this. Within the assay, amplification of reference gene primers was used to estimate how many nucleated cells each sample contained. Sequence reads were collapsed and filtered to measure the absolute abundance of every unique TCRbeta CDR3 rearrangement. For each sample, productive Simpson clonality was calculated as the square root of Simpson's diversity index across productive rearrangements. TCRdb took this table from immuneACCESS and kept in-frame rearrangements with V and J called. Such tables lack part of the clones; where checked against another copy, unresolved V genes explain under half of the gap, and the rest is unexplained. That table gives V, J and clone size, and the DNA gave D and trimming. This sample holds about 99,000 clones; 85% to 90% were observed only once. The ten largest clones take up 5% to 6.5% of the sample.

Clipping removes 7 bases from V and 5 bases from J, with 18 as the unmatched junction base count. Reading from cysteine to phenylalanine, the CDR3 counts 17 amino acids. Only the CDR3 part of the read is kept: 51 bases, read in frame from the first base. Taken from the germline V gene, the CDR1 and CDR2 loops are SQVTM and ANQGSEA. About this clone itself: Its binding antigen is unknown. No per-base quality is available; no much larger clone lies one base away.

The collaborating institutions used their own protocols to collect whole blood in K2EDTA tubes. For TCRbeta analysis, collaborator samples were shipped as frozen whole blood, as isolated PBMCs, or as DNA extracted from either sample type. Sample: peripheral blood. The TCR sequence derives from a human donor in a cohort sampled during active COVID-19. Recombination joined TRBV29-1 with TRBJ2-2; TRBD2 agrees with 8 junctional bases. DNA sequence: TGCAGCGCTACGGCTGACGGGGGGGCTACGGAGACCGGGGAGCTGTTTTTT. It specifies CSATADGGATETGELFF.